These T cell receptor beta chains were read from a single sample in a study of blood T cell repertoires in COVID-19. Some clones are missing from TCRdb's copy, which holds only in-frame ones; the method was immunoSEQ multiplex PCR. The table has 130,000 to 150,000 clones, less than 85% seen once. The specimen sequenced was peripheral blood. These TCRs come from a woman of 80 years or more in a cohort sampled during active or convalescent COVID-19. Both conserved end residues are part of each CDR3. The order of the fields is D gene, J gene, clone size, V gene, CDR3 DNA, CDR3 protein. A D gene is named only where the DNA matches it firmly. Expanded clones get a size class; other rows say once, few or many, or leave the size out.

>NA|TRBJ1-2|NA|TRBV30
TGTGCCTCCGGACATAGGGGCGATAGGCTCTATGGCTACACCTTC
CASGHRGDRLYGYTF
>TRBD1|TRBJ1-4|NA|TRBV13
TGTGCCAGCAGTCTTGGGGACAGGGTTGAAAAACTGTTTTTT
CASSLGDRVEKLFF
>NA|TRBJ1-4|once|TRBV3-1/TRBV3-2
TGTGCCAGCAGCAGGACAACGACTAATGAAAAACTGTTTTTT
CASSRTTTNEKLFF
>NA|TRBJ2-1|NA|TRBV11-1
TGTGCCAGCAGCCGTAGCAGCTACAATGAGCAGTTCTTC
CASSRSSYNEQFF
>TRBD2|TRBJ2-5|NA|TRBV15
TGTGCCACCAGCGCACTAGCGGGGGGCCAAGAGACCCAGTACTTC
CATSALAGGQETQYF
>TRBD1|TRBJ2-7|NA|TRBV19
TGTGCCAGTAGTATTAGGATACAGGGACAGAACGAGCAGTACTTC
CASSIRIQGQNEQYF
>TRBD1|TRBJ1-1|NA|TRBV5-1
TGCGCCAGCACTAGACAGGGGGGCACTGAAGCTTTCTTT
CASTRQGGTEAFF
>NA|TRBJ1-3|few|TRBV10-3
TGTGCCATCAGTGAGACCCAGGGCTCTGGAAACACCATATATTTT
CAISETQGSGNTIYF
>NA|TRBJ1-1|NA|TRBV5-1
TGCGCCAGCAGCTTGGTGGGGACAATGAACACTGAAGCTTTCTTT
CASSLVGTMNTEAFF
>NA|TRBJ2-2|NA|TRBV5-1
TGCGCCAGCAGCTTGGGTCACGGGGAGCTGTTTTTT
CASSLGHGELFF
>TRBD1|TRBJ2-6|NA|TRBV5-1
TGCGCCAGCAGCCCCCGGGACAGGGGTGGAGGCAACGTCCTGACTTTC
CASSPRDRGGGNVLTF
>TRBD2|TRBJ2-1|few|TRBV3-1/TRBV3-2
TGTGCCAGCAGCCTGGGACTAGCGGGGGGACTGGATTCCTACAATGAGCAGTTCTTC
CASSLGLAGGLDSYNEQFF
>NA|TRBJ2-6|few|TRBV19
TGTGCCAGTCAGCAGAGGAGCTCTGGGGCCAACGTCCTGACTTTC
CASQQRSSGANVLTF
>NA|TRBJ2-3|once|TRBV5-4
TGTGCCAGCAGCCCGCGGGGCGGGGACACAGATACGCAGTATTTT
CASSPRGGDTDTQYF
>NA|TRBJ1-2|NA|TRBV6-5
TGTGCCAGCAGTTACTCGGAGGGAGGGAAGGGCTACACCTTC
CASSYSEGGKGYTF
>NA|TRBJ1-1|NA|TRBV7-8
TGTGCCAGCAGCTTCGTGGAAGGAACCGGGAGGACTGAAGCTTTCTTT
CASSFVEGTGRTEAFF
>NA|TRBJ1-1|NA|TRBV14
TGTGCCAGCATGAGGCAGCTGAACACTGAAGCTTTCTTT
CASMRQLNTEAFF
>NA|TRBJ2-5|NA|TRBV5-5
TGTGCCAGCAGCTTGGAGGGTACAGGGCAAGAGACCCAGTACTTC
CASSLEGTGQETQYF
>TRBD1|TRBJ1-2|NA|TRBV12-3/TRBV12-4
TGTGCCAGCAGTTCCGGACAGGACTACACCTTC
CASSSGQDYTF
>NA|TRBJ2-5|NA|TRBV7-2
TGTGCCAGCAGCCCGGTACAGGTCGGCGAGACCCAGTACTTC
CASSPVQVGETQYF
>NA|TRBJ2-5|NA|TRBV3-1/TRBV3-2
TGTGCCAGCAGCCAGAGGAGCCAAGAGACCCAGTACTTC
CASSQRSQETQYF
>TRBD2|TRBJ2-1|NA|TRBV19
TGTGCCAGTAGTATAAGGGGACTAGTGACCTATGAGCAGTTCTTC
CASSIRGLVTYEQFF
>TRBD2|TRBJ2-2|NA|TRBV5-5
TGTGCCAGCAGCCTGGGACTAGCGGTCATGAACACCGGGGAGCTGTTTTTT
CASSLGLAVMNTGELFF
>NA|TRBJ2-2|NA|TRBV24-1
TGTGCCACCAGTGATTTTGGGGGGAGGACTGTCGGGGAGCTGTTTTTT
CATSDFGGRTVGELFF
>NA|TRBJ2-5|NA|TRBV14
TGTGCCAGCAGCCAAGGGTTGAGGGAGACCCAGTACTTC
CASSQGLRETQYF
>NA|TRBJ1-2|NA|TRBV6-5
TGTGCCAGCAGTTACTCCCCGTCAGGGGCCCTCTATGGCTACACCTTC
CASSYSPSGALYGYTF
>TRBD2|TRBJ2-3|NA|TRBV15
TGTGCCACCAGCAGAGATTATGCGGGGGGCACAGATACGCAGTATTTT
CATSRDYAGGTDTQYF
>TRBD2|TRBJ2-3|NA|TRBV6-1
TGTGCCAGCAGTGCCGCCTCCGGGACTAGCGGGGGGAATACGCAGTATTTT
CASSAASGTSGGNTQYF
>TRBD2|TRBJ2-5|NA|TRBV7-9
TGTGCCAGCAGCTTCGGGCGGGGGGGACGGACCCAGTACTTC
CASSFGRGGRTQYF